One and the same sample provided the 14 T cell receptor beta chains below, sequenced in a study of cytomegalovirus exposure and HLA in healthy donors. Vbeta (60) and Jbeta (13) primers were used in the PCR. Measured with immunoSEQ multiplex PCR; TCRdb has only the in-frame clones, and not every one. This sample carries roughly 200,000 clones, around 85% of them seen once, and the ten largest clones take less than 2%. Source material: PBMCs. The receptors were gathered from a middle-aged man in good health and CMV-seronegative.

V usage is TRBV30 and J usage is TRBJ2-2; a possible D gene is TRBD1 (6 bases). The germline V and J ends were trimmed by 2 bases and 5 bases, with 18 bases remaining between them. From germline, CDR1 is GTSNPN and CDR2 SVGIG (reference sequence). CDR3 length: 16 residues. The CDR3 nucleotides are TGTGCCTGGAGTCCGAGGCCAGGGGTCGGTACCGGGGAGCTGTTTTTT. This translates into CAWSPRPGVGTGELFF.

The chain links TRBV5-1 to TRBJ2-5; no firm D call. The J call may be incorrect, as the DNA end agrees better with TRBJ2-7. The CDR3 runs to 13 residues. Germline V gene data show CDR1 as SGHRS and CDR2 as YFSETQ. The CDR3 loop reads CASGRLDSYEQYF. The CDR3 nucleotides are TGCGCCAGCGGAAGACTTGACTCCTACGAGCAGTACTTC.

The chain joins TRBV9 to TRBJ2-2; possible D gene TRBD2, 6 bases. Germline CDR1 and CDR2: SGDLS and YYNGEE. The CDR3 length is 15 residues. Trimming took off 1 base at V and 1 base at J, with 8 bases between the two ends. The CDR3 nucleotides read TGTGCCAGCAGCGTATCCGGGGGGAACACCGGGGAGCTGTTTTTT. Amino acids: CASSVSGGNTGELFF.

The V gene is TRBV28, the J gene TRBJ2-3, with TRBD2 as a possible D gene (6 bases). CDR1 is MDHEN and CDR2 is SYDVKM in the germline V gene. The V and J ends lost 8 bases and 3 bases respectively, with 18 bases between them. The CDR3 covers 15 residues. The CDR3 spells CASGRGGIVTDTQYF. The CDR3 coding sequence is TGTGCCAGCGGTCGGGGCGGGATAGTGACAGATACGCAGTATTTT.

The chain joins TRBV5-1 to TRBJ2-7; 7 bases align to TRBD1. Germline CDR1 and CDR2: SGHRS and YFSETQ. Losses at the gene ends were 4 bases for V and 2 bases for J; bases not matched to a gene: 9. The CDR3 length is 15 residues. Written as DNA, the CDR3 is TGCGCCAGCAGCCCTACCTCGACAGGGACCTACGAGCAGTACTTC. Translation gives CASSPTSTGTYEQYF.

The sample holds a few counts of this clone. Distinct nucleotide sequences in the sample also encode this CDR3. The chain combines TRBV28 with TRBJ1-2; D call uncertain. In germline, CDR1 is MDHEN, CDR2 SYDVKM. The CDR3 runs to 12 residues. V was cut by 1 base and J by 4 bases, with 4 bases left in between. The CDR3 nucleotides read TGTGCCAGCAGTTTATCCGGCTATGGCTACACCTTC. Amino acids: CASSLSGYGYTF.

The chain has TRBV2 and TRBJ1-2; 7 nucleotides align to TRBD1. The CDR3 sequence is 15 residues long. The trim removed 6 bases at V and 3 bases at J, leaving 10 bases unmatched. Germline-derived CDR1 and CDR2 are SNHLY and FYNNEI. CDR3 nucleotide sequence: TGTGCCAGCAGAGCAAGTCGACAGGGTTACTATGGCTACACCTTC. Translated: CASRASRQGYYGYTF.

The rearrangement uses TRBV5-1 and TRBJ2-1; TRBD2 aligns across 11 bases. V lost 2 bases to trimming and J lost 9 bases; unmatched junction nucleotides: 4. Germline V CDR1 and CDR2: SGHRS, YFSETQ. The CDR3 is 14 residues long. The CDR3 bases are TGCGCCAGCAGCTTAACTAGCGGGAGCCCTGAGCAGTTCTTC. Its protein is CASSLTSGSPEQFF.

The V call is TRBV5-1, the J call TRBJ2-2; D not resolved. CDR3 length equals 15 residues. Trimming removed 1 base from V and 7 bases from J, with 14 bases in between. In germline, CDR1 is SGHRS, CDR2 YFSETQ. The CDR3 nucleotides are TGCGCCAGCAGCTTGCGATCAGGATCAGGCGGGGAGCTGTTTTTT. It yields the protein CASSLRSGSGGELFF.

The CDR3 sequence: CASSLGSTGGEQFF. CDR3 nucleotide sequence: TGTGCCAGCAGCTTAGGATCCACCGGGGGGGAGCAGTTCTTC. J is TRBJ2-1 and V is TRBV7-6; 7 bases agree with TRBD2. V dropped 1 base and J dropped 10; count of bases not matched to a gene: 7. CDR3 length: 14 amino acids. The germline V gene has CDR1 SGHVS and CDR2 FNYEAQ. Full variable domain (remainder filled in from reference TRBV7-6 and TRBJ2-1): GAGVSQSPRYKVTKRGQDVALRCDPISGHVSLYWYRQALGQGPEFLTYFNYEAQQDKSGLPNDRFSAERPEGSISTLTIQRTEQRDSAMYRCASSLGSTGGEQFFGPGTRLTVL.

This clone was observed a handful of times. The chain joins TRBV2 to TRBJ1-6; D not certain. Germline V gene data show CDR1 as SNHLY and CDR2 as FYNNEI. Trimming took off 3 bases at V and 5 bases at J, with 11 bases between the two ends. The CDR3 has 15 residues. The CDR3 DNA follows: TGTGCCAGCAGTGACTTGGGCAGAGATAATTCACCCCTCCACTTT. Its protein is CASSDLGRDNSPLHF.

In nucleotides, the CDR3 is TGCGCCAGCAGCTCGGGACAGGGGAGCACTGAAGCTTTCTTT. It translates to CASSSGQGSTEAFF. The chain employs TRBV5-1 and TRBJ1-1, with 10 bases lining up with TRBD1. The CDR3 runs to 14 residues. The junction had 3 bases not matched to a gene; V was cut back by 3 bases and J by 4 bases. Germline CDR1 SGHRS, CDR2 YFSETQ.

The chain employs TRBV4-1 and TRBJ2-2, with a tentative D call TRBD1 (6 bases). V was clipped by 4 bases and J by 0 bases, with 9 bases between them. This CDR3 comprises 15 residues. From germline, CDR1 is MGHRA and CDR2 YSYEKL. CDR3 in amino acids: CASSLTGTNTGELFF. CDR3 bases: TGCGCCAGCAGCCTAACAGGGACGAACACCGGGGAGCTGTTTTTT.

The rearrangement uses TRBV28 and TRBJ2-3; 11 bases map to TRBD2. This CDR3 is built from 16 residues. V trimming: 4 bases; J trimming: 0 bases; junction bases outside the gene matches: 3. The germline V gene has CDR1 MDHEN and CDR2 SYDVKM. The CDR3 loop reads CASSSGTSGSTDTQYF. The DNA for the CDR3 is TGTGCCAGCAGTTCCGGGACTAGCGGAAGCACAGATACGCAGTATTTT.